This note documents a single T cell receptor (beta chain) sequence. Its antigen is currently unknown. The treatment is: roughly 20 received Ad26.COV2.S at low or high dose, single or two shots; 5 received placebo; per-sample allocation not given. All samples were drawn on day 63, counting from the first vaccine or placebo injection. Whoever gave the sample was an adult aged 18-55 years in Boston. The record originates from a study of Ad26.COV2.S vaccination and SARS-CoV-2 variants. The CDR3 runs 19 residues. Germline CDR1 and CDR2: MDHEN and SYDVKM. The ends lost 5 bases at V and 5 bases at J; junction bases unmatched: 14. Measured with immunoSEQ multiplex PCR; TCRdb has only the in-frame clones, and not every one. The sample records more than 400,000 clones, around 90% being singletons. General study points: Analyses that measured TCR breadth and depth may have underestimated total T cell responses. Spike-specific TCR breadth in vaccine recipients exceeded that seen in placebo recipients.

The TCR was taken from a person aged 18-65 years who received the Ad26.COV2.S COVID-19 vaccine or a placebo. The chain couples TRBV28 to TRBJ2-2; 13 bases match TRBD2. The specimen was peripheral blood, collected in a trial of Ad26.COV2.S vaccine versus placebo. The chain's CDR3 is CASSPPGLAGRGKTGELFF. The CDR3 nucleotides are TGTGCCAGCAGTCCACCGGGACTAGCGGGAAGAGGAAAGACCGGGGAGCTGTTTTTT.